One and the same sample provided the 12 T cell receptor beta chains below, sequenced in a study of blood T cell repertoires in COVID-19. TCRdb's copy holds only in-frame clones and misses some; the assay was immunoSEQ multiplex PCR. In the table there are 150,000 to 200,000 clones, roughly 84% of which are singletons. Sequencing was performed on peripheral blood. Receptors were obtained from a human donor in a cohort sampled during active COVID-19.

J is TRBJ2-6 and V is TRBV5-1, with TRBD2 matching over 8 bases. Germline V lookup: CDR1 SGHRS, CDR2 YFSETQ. Trimming took 0 bases from V and 3 from J; bases not matched to a gene: 8. CDR3 length: 18 amino acids. CDR3 in DNA: TGCGCCAGCAGCTTGGAATATGCGGGGGGCTTTGGGGCCAACGTCCTGACTTTC. As protein: CASSLEYAGGFGANVLTF. The full variable domain, rest sourced from reference TRBV5-1 and TRBJ2-6, is KAGVTQTPRYLIKTRGQQVTLSCSPISGHRSVSWYQQTPGQGLQFLFEYFSETQRNKGNFPGRFSGRQFSNSRSEMNVSTLELGDSALYLCASSLEYAGGFGANVLTFGAGSRLTVL.

The CDR3 sequence: CASSLRQGATGIYNEQFF. The CDR3 DNA is TGTGCCAGCAGCTTACGACAGGGGGCAACTGGGATCTACAATGAGCAGTTCTTC. The gene calls are TRBV5-5 and TRBJ2-1, with 10 bases lining up with TRBD1. Germline CDR1 SGHKS, CDR2 YYEKEE (reference sequence). Trimming took 2 bases from V and 3 from J; bases not matched to a gene: 11. This CDR3 is 18 amino acids long.

The V and J genes are TRBV28 and TRBJ1-1; TRBD1 might be the D (6 bases). The V end was cut by 4 bases, the J end by 6 bases, with 21 bases between. Germline-derived CDR1 and CDR2 are MDHEN and SYDVKM. This CDR3 comprises 16 residues. The CDR3 loop is CASSSGAGNGKAEAFF. The CDR3 DNA reads as TGTGCCAGCAGTTCAGGGGCAGGGAATGGAAAGGCTGAAGCTTTCTTT.

The chain couples TRBV29-1 to TRBJ2-7; the match to TRBD2 covers 8 bases. The junction had 5 bases not matched to a gene; V was cut back by 1 base and J by 6 bases. Germline V CDR1 and CDR2: SQVTM, ANQGSEA. The CDR3 consists of 13 residues. The CDR3 DNA follows: TGCAGCGTTGAAGTGCGGGGGGCGGGCGAGCAGTACTTC. Its protein product is CSVEVRGAGEQYF.

The rearrangement joins TRBV19 to TRBJ1-5; D possibly corresponds to TRBD1 (5 bases). The germline V gene encodes CDR1 LNHDA and CDR2 SQIVND (reference sequence). This CDR3 contains 13 residues. V lost 9 bases to trimming and J lost 5 bases, with 14 bases between them. CDR3 DNA sequence: TGTGCCAGCCATAGGGGTGGGTATCAGCCCCAGCATTTT. This translates into CASHRGGYQPQHF.

As DNA, the CDR3 is TGTGCCAGCAGCTTGGCTACAGGGCCCTCCTACAATGAGCAGTTCTTC. It codes for CASSLATGPSYNEQFF. The V and J genes are TRBV5-4 and TRBJ2-1; D is perhaps TRBD1 (6 bases). The CDR3 loop spans 16 amino acids. CDR1 SGHNT and CDR2 YYREEE come from the germline V gene (reference sequence). The V end was cut by 0 bases, the J end by 0 bases, with 10 bases between.

The chain links TRBV6-1 to TRBJ1-5; possibly TRBD1 for D (6 bases). Germline CDR1 is MNHNS and CDR2 is SASEGT. The length of the CDR3 is 14 residues. V was cut by 2 bases and J by 6 bases, with 11 bases left in between. The CDR3: CASSEREGVQPQHF. The DNA for the CDR3 is TGTGCCAGCAGTGAAAGGGAGGGGGTTCAGCCCCAGCATTTT.

This chain uses TRBV2 with TRBJ2-7, with 7 bases lining up with TRBD2. V was pared by 5 bases and J by 6 bases, with 4 bases of the junction left unmatched. Germline loops: CDR1 SNHLY, CDR2 FYNNEI. The CDR3 has 12 amino acids. CDR3 in amino acids: CASSLGGVEQYF. The CDR3 nucleotides are TGTGCCAGCAGTTTGGGGGGGGTCGAGCAGTACTTC.

Here the CDR3 DNA reads TGTGCCAGCCAGGGGTCACCCCTTGCTTTCTTT. The encoded protein is CASQGSPLAFF. The V gene is TRBV6-5, the J gene TRBJ1-1; D is perhaps TRBD1 (6 bases). The CDR3 length is 11 residues. The V gene lost 8 bases and the J gene lost 11 bases, with 15 bases spanning the gap. The germline V gene encodes CDR1 MNHEY and CDR2 SVGAGI.

This clone came up a few times. The V gene is TRBV19, the J gene TRBJ1-3; the match to TRBD1 covers 8 bases. Germline V CDR1 and CDR2: LNHDA, SQIVND (reference sequence). The length of the CDR3 is 14 residues. Trimming took 7 bases from V and 4 from J; bases not matched to a gene: 6. Written as DNA, the CDR3 is TGTGCCAGTACCCCGACAGGGGACGGAAACACCATATATTTT. Translating it yields CASTPTGDGNTIYF.

The V and J genes are TRBV6-6 and TRBJ1-2; TRBD1 aligns across 7 bases. CDR1 is MNHNY and CDR2 is SVGAGI in the germline V gene (reference sequence). The CDR3 covers 15 residues. V gave up 10 bases and J gave up 0 bases; unmatched junction bases: 11. The CDR3 region has the DNA TGTGCCACCAAGGACAGGAAATTAGCTAACTATGGCTACACCTTC. Protein: CATKDRKLANYGYTF.

The chain has TRBV7-3 and TRBJ1-1; no clear D. This CDR3 is 13 amino acids long. V was shortened by 5 bases and J by 2 bases, with 9 bases between the two germline ends. Germline CDR1 SGHTA, CDR2 FQGTGA. CDR3 coding DNA: TGTGCCAGCAGCATGACACTTAACACTGAAGCTTTCTTT. This codes for CASSMTLNTEAFF.